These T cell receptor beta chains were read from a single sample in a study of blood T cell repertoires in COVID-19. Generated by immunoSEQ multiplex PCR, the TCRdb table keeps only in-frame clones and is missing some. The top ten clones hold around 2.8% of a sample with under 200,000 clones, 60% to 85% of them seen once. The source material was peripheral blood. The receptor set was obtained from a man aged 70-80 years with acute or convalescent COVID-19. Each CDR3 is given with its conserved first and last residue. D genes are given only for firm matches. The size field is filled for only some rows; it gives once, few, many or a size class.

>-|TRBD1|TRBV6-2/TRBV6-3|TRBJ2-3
CASSYLGQGRPDTQYF
TGTGCCAGCAGTTACCTGGGACAGGGACGACCAGATACGCAGTATTTT
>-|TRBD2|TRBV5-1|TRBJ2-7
CASSLDGTGGGLREQYF
TGCGCCAGCAGCTTGGATGGCACGGGGGGAGGCCTGCGCGAGCAGTACTTC
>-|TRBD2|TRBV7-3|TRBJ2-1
CASSLRGLAGAYNEQFF
TGTGCCAGCAGCTTAAGAGGACTAGCGGGAGCCTACAATGAGCAGTTCTTC
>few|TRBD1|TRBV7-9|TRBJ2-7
CASSPGQGLMYEQYF
TGTGCCAGCAGCCCGGGACAGGGTTTGATGTACGAGCAGTACTTC
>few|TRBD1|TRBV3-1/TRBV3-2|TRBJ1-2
CASSQTGVNYGYTF
TGTGCCAGCAGCCAAACAGGGGTTAACTATGGCTACACCTTC
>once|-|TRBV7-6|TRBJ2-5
CASSPQGSGSETQYF
TGTGCCAGCAGCCCCCAAGGATCAGGGTCAGAGACCCAGTACTTC
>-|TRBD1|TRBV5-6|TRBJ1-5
CASSLGYGQGGSNQPQHF
TGTGCCAGCAGCTTGGGTTACGGACAGGGGGGTAGCAATCAGCCCCAGCATTTT
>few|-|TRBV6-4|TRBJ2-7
CASSEQGGYEQYF
TGTGCCAGCAGTGAACAAGGGGGCTACGAGCAGTACTTC
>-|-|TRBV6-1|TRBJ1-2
CASSEGGQDYGYTF
TGTGCCAGCAGTGAGGGAGGGCAGGACTATGGCTACACCTTC
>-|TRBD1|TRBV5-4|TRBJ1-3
CASSSTGVRNTIYF
TGTGCCAGCAGCTCGACAGGGGTGAGAAACACCATATATTTT
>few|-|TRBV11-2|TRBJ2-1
CASSLAFTDRTYNEQFF
TGTGCCAGCAGCTTAGCTTTCACTGATCGAACCTACAATGAGCAGTTCTTC
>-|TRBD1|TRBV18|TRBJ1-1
CASTKDRVNTEAFF
TGTGCCAGCACGAAAGACAGGGTTAACACTGAAGCTTTCTTT
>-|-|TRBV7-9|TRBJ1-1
CASSSYRENTEAFF
TGTGCCAGCAGCTCCTACAGGGAGAACACTGAAGCTTTCTTT
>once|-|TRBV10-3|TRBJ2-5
CAISPTRGETQYF
TGTGCCATCAGCCCAACCCGGGGGGAGACCCAGTACTTC
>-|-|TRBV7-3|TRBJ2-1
CASSLTGEAYNEQFF
TGTGCCAGCAGCTTAACTGGGGAGGCCTACAATGAGCAGTTCTTC
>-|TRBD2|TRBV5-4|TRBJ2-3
CASSLASGRVDTQYF
TGTGCCAGCAGCTTGGCTAGCGGGAGAGTTGATACGCAGTATTTT
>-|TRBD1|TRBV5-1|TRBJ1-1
CASSLMTGGSNTEAFF
TGCGCCAGCAGCTTGATGACAGGGGGCTCGAACACTGAAGCTTTCTTT
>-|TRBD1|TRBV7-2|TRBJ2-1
CASNPGQGAWEQFF
TGTGCCAGCAACCCGGGACAGGGGGCTTGGGAGCAGTTCTTC
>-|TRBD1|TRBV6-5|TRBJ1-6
CASSKQGSRNSPLHF
TGTGCCAGCAGTAAACAGGGGTCCCGCAATTCACCCCTCCACTTT
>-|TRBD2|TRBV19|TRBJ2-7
CASSKAGGLYEQYF
TGTGCCAGTAGTAAAGCGGGAGGGCTCTACGAGCAGTACTTC
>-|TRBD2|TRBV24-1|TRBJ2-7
CATSGTSVAGPYEQYF
TGTGCCACCAGTGGGACATCGGTAGCGGGTCCCTACGAGCAGTACTTC
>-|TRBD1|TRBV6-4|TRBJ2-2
CASRGTGDTGELFF
TGTGCCAGCAGGGGGACAGGGGATACCGGGGAGCTGTTTTTT
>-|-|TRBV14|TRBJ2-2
CASSQTGGGTGELFF
TGTGCCAGCAGCCAAACCGGGGGAGGCACCGGGGAGCTGTTTTTT
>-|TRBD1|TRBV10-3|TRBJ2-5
CAISESKGATETQYF
TGTGCCATCAGTGAAAGTAAGGGGGCGACGGAGACCCAGTACTTC
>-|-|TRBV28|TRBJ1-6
CASRGSRGGSNSPLHF
TGTGCCAGCAGAGGATCCCGCGGGGGTAGTAATTCACCCCTCCACTTT
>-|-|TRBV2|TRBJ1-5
CASSPSGGFQPQHF
TGTGCCAGCAGTCCCTCGGGGGGGTTTCAGCCCCAGCATTTT
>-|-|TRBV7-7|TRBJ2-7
CASTLRGKSYEQYF
TGTGCCAGCACCCTCAGGGGAAAGTCCTACGAGCAGTACTTC
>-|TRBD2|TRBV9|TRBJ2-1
CASSVGGSTYNEQFF
TGTGCCAGCAGCGTGGGCGGGAGTACCTACAATGAGCAGTTCTTC
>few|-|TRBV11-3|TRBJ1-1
CASSFLAGEAEAFF
TGTGCCAGCAGCTTCTTGGCGGGGGAGGCTGAAGCTTTCTTT
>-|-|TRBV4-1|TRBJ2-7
CASSQSLVGGGSYEQYF
TGCGCCAGCAGCCAATCGTTAGTGGGAGGAGGGTCCTACGAGCAGTACTTC
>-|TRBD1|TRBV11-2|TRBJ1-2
CASSLSGQAVSTTGYTF
TGTGCCAGCAGCTTATCGGGACAGGCTGTTTCAACGACTGGCTACACCTTC
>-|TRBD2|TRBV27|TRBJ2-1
CASSLDGRSYNEQFF
TGTGCCAGCAGTTTAGACGGGAGGTCCTACAATGAGCAGTTCTTC
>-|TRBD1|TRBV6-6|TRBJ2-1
CASSYGGQGILNEQFF
TGTGCCAGCAGTTACGGGGGACAGGGGATTCTAAATGAGCAGTTCTTC
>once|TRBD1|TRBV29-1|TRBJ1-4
CSVGEQGNEKLFF
TGCAGCGTTGGGGAACAGGGGAATGAAAAACTGTTTTTT
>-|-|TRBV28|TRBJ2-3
CASTGVPDTQYF
TGTGCCAGCACGGGAGTACCAGATACGCAGTATTTT
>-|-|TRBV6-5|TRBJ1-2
CASNTGQNYGYTF
TGTGCCAGCAACACAGGACAAAACTATGGCTACACCTTC
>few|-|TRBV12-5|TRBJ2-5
CASGGQSYQETQYF
TGTGCTAGTGGTGGACAGTCGTACCAAGAGACCCAGTACTTC
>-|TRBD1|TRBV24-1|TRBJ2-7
CATSDLLGDRGPKSLYEQYF
TGTGCCACCAGTGATTTGCTAGGGGACAGGGGACCGAAATCCCTTTACGAGCAGTACTTC
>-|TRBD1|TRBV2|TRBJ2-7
CARGSTGGGEQYF
TGTGCCAGGGGCTCTACAGGGGGTGGCGAGCAGTACTTC
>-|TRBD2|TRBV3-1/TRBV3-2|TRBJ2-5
CASRREGKGRWETQYF
TGTGCCAGCAGACGGGAGGGGAAGGGGCGCTGGGAGACCCAGTACTTC
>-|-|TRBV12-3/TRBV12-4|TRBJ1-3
CASRKGVGNTIYF
TGTGCCAGCAGGAAGGGAGTCGGAAACACCATATATTTT
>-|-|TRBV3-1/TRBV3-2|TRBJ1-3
CASSQSTLIGNTIYF
TGTGCCAGCAGCCAATCGACACTCATTGGAAACACCATATATTTT
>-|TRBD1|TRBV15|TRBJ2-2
CATSREGGDRGQRGTGELFF
TGTGCCACCAGCAGAGAGGGCGGGGACAGGGGTCAACGTGGCACCGGGGAGCTGTTTTTT
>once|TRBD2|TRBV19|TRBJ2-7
CASSMGGGRLYEQYF
TGTGCCAGTAGTATGGGCGGGGGGCGGCTCTACGAGCAGTACTTC
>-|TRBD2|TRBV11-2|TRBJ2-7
CASSLERGRNEQYF
TGTGCCAGCAGCTTAGAGCGGGGGAGGAACGAGCAGTACTTC
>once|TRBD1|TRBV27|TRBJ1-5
CASSTALDRGNDQPQHF
TGTGCCAGCAGTACCGCCTTAGACAGGGGGAATGATCAGCCCCAGCATTTT
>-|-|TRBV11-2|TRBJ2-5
CASSFSGQETQYF
TGTGCCAGCAGCTTCTCCGGGCAAGAGACCCAGTACTTC